Listed below are T cell receptor beta chains from one sample, sequenced in a study of shared clonotypes between healthy human individuals. TCRdb keeps only in-frame clones here, not all; method: immunoSEQ multiplex PCR. This sample has nearly 1,000,000 clones, with roughly 72% found just once. The specimen sequenced was memory CD4+ T cells sorted from blood. Source of these receptors: a man aged 18-30 years in good health. The CDR3 runs from the conserved cysteine through the conserved F or W. Each record gives: clone size, J gene, D gene, V gene, CDR3 protein, CDR3 DNA. A D gene is named only where the DNA matches it firmly. For some rows the clone size is stated as once, few or many, or as a class when expanded; others skip it.

>-|TRBJ2-3|TRBD2|TRBV7-7
CASSQGLAGGQRTDTQYF
TGTGCTAGCAGCCAGGGACTAGCGGGAGGACAACGCACAGATACGCAGTATTTT
>few|TRBJ1-4|-|TRBV2
CASSYPEKLFF
TGTGCCAGCAGTTACCCTGAAAAACTGTTTTTT
>-|TRBJ1-3|-|TRBV9
CASSVGVPAVLSGNTIYF
TGTGCCAGCAGCGTAGGGGTGCCGGCAGTTCTCTCTGGAAACACCATATATTTT
>-|TRBJ2-1|-|TRBV5-1
CASSMDSSYNEQFF
TGCGCCAGCAGTATGGACAGCTCCTACAATGAGCAGTTCTTC
>-|TRBJ2-3|TRBD2|TRBV7-2
CASSLDLAGGIVDTQYF
TGTGCCAGCAGCTTAGATCTAGCGGGAGGGATAGTAGATACGCAGTATTTT
>-|TRBJ1-2|-|TRBV11-3
CASSLDKGVGITF
TGTGCCAGCAGCTTAGATAAAGGGGTCGGAATCACCTTC
>once|TRBJ2-3|-|TRBV5-1
CASSLAAGWIDTQYF
TGCGCCAGCAGCTTGGCGGCGGGGTGGATAGATACGCAGTATTTT
>-|TRBJ2-3|-|TRBV6-5
CASSQTGGIQDTQYF
TGTGCCAGCAGTCAAACAGGAGGCATTCAAGATACGCAGTATTTT
>-|TRBJ2-1|TRBD1|TRBV5-1
CASRGQGSYNEQFF
TGCGCCAGCAGGGGACAGGGCTCCTACAATGAGCAGTTCTTC
>-|TRBJ2-2|-|TRBV29-1
CSVRDGGELFF
TGCAGCGTACGAGATGGCGGGGAGCTGTTTTTT
>-|TRBJ1-2|-|TRBV9
CASSVVGGLNYGYTF
TGTGCCAGCAGCGTAGTGGGGGGCCTAAACTATGGCTACACCTTC
>-|TRBJ2-7|TRBD2|TRBV7-2
CASSLAGGGSYEQYF
TGTGCCAGCAGTCTAGCGGGCGGGGGGTCCTACGAGCAGTACTTC
>many|TRBJ2-5|-|TRBV30
CAWSVWGVGETQYF
TGTGCCTGGAGTGTATGGGGGGTCGGGGAGACCCAGTACTTC
>-|TRBJ1-4|-|TRBV5-1
CASSLKEGLSEKLFF
TGCGCCAGCAGCTTGAAAGAAGGCTTAAGTGAAAAACTGTTTTTT
>-|TRBJ2-2|-|TRBV5-6
CASSWRPTGELFF
TGTGCCAGCAGCTGGAGGCCTACCGGGGAGCTGTTTTTT
>many|TRBJ1-1|-|TRBV29-1
CSGVGQPNTEAFF
TGCAGCGGAGTCGGACAGCCGAACACTGAAGCTTTCTTT
>-|TRBJ1-1|-|TRBV11-2
CASGSGGLGAEAFF
TGTGCCAGCGGTTCCGGGGGGCTGGGAGCTGAAGCTTTCTTT
>few|TRBJ2-3|-|TRBV27
CASREDTQYF
TGTGCCAGCAGGGAAGACACGCAGTATTTT
>-|TRBJ1-5|-|TRBV6-5
CASSSTAGLVGLQHF
TGTGCCAGCAGCTCGACGGCGGGTTTGGTTGGTTTGCAGCATTTT
>-|TRBJ1-1|TRBD1|TRBV30
CAWFHPDRGTEAFF
TGTGCCTGGTTTCATCCGGACAGGGGCACTGAAGCTTTCTTT
>-|TRBJ2-7|-|TRBV19
CASSSTGGEGFSGEQYF
TGTGCCAGTAGTAGTACAGGGGGGGAAGGTTTTTCGGGCGAGCAGTACTTC
>-|TRBJ2-1|-|TRBV6-1
CASFAAGGHNEQFF
TGTGCCAGTTTTGCGGCAGGGGGGCACAATGAGCAGTTCTTC
>-|TRBJ1-2|-|TRBV5-1
CASSTSDYGYTF
TGCGCCAGCAGTACCTCGGACTATGGCTACACCTTC
>-|TRBJ2-7|TRBD1|TRBV5-1
CASSLEQGSWDEQYF
TGCGCCAGCAGCTTGGAACAGGGGTCGTGGGACGAGCAGTACTTC
>-|TRBJ1-6|-|TRBV28
CASRPSSYNSPLHF
TGTGCCAGTAGACCAAGCTCATATAATTCACCCCTCCACTTT